A selection of T cell receptor beta chains follows, all from one sample in a study of blood T cell repertoires in COVID-19. The table came from immunoSEQ multiplex PCR; TCRdb's copy has only in-frame clones and leaves some out. The data show some 170,000 clones, with approximately 88% seen just once and roughly 9% held by the top ten. Sequenced material: peripheral blood. Source of these receptors: a woman older than 75 with active or convalescent COVID-19. Both conserved end residues are part of each CDR3. The D gene is left open where the match is weak. Size tells how often a clone was seen (once, few, many) or the class of an expanded clone, and some rows leave it out.

abundance: .
j_gene: TRBJ2-3
v_gene: TRBV7-9
d_gene: TRBD2
CDR3nt: TGTGCCAGCAGCGAACCGGGACTAGCAACAGATACGCAGTATTTT
CDR3aa: CASSEPGLATDTQYF

abundance: .
j_gene: TRBJ1-1
v_gene: TRBV18
d_gene: .
CDR3nt: TGTGCCAGCTCACCCCAGGGGCGGGACACTGAAGCTTTCTTT
CDR3aa: CASSPQGRDTEAFF

abundance: .
j_gene: TRBJ1-5
v_gene: TRBV18
d_gene: .
CDR3nt: TGTGCCAGCTCACCGAGCGGGGGCAATCAGCCCCAGCATTTT
CDR3aa: CASSPSGGNQPQHF

abundance: .
j_gene: TRBJ2-7
v_gene: TRBV19
d_gene: TRBD1
CDR3nt: TGTGCCAGTAGTATCTCCGGGACAGGGGGGCCCTACGAGCAGTACTTC
CDR3aa: CASSISGTGGPYEQYF

abundance: .
j_gene: TRBJ1-1
v_gene: TRBV28
d_gene: .
CDR3nt: TGTGCCAGCAGTTTCCTGGCAGGGAAGACTGAAGCTTTCTTT
CDR3aa: CASSFLAGKTEAFF

abundance: .
j_gene: TRBJ2-2
v_gene: TRBV3-1/TRBV3-2
d_gene: .
CDR3nt: TGTGCCAGCAGCCAGCCCCTAGTGCACACCGGGGAGCTGTTTTTT
CDR3aa: CASSQPLVHTGELFF

abundance: many
j_gene: TRBJ2-7
v_gene: TRBV4-1
d_gene: TRBD1
CDR3nt: TGCGCCAGCAGCCAGCCCACCGGGACAGGGTCGGACTACGAGCAGTACTTC
CDR3aa: CASSQPTGTGSDYEQYF

abundance: .
j_gene: TRBJ1-2
v_gene: TRBV6-6
d_gene: TRBD1
CDR3nt: TGTGCCAGCAGTCAACCGGGACAGATCTATGGCTACACCTTC
CDR3aa: CASSQPGQIYGYTF

abundance: .
j_gene: TRBJ1-5
v_gene: TRBV27
d_gene: .
CDR3nt: TGTGCCAGCAGTTTATGGGGATGGGGCGATCAGCCCCAGCATTTT
CDR3aa: CASSLWGWGDQPQHF

abundance: once
j_gene: TRBJ2-2
v_gene: TRBV7-2
d_gene: TRBD1
CDR3nt: TGTGCCAGCAGCAAGGACAGGGGAACCGGGGAGCTGTTTTTT
CDR3aa: CASSKDRGTGELFF

abundance: .
j_gene: TRBJ2-5
v_gene: TRBV2
d_gene: .
CDR3nt: TGTGCCAGCAGTGATAGCAGCAATGTAGAGACCCAGTACTTC
CDR3aa: CASSDSSNVETQYF

abundance: .
j_gene: TRBJ1-3
v_gene: TRBV7-2
d_gene: .
CDR3nt: TGTGCCAGCAGCTTAGGACAGCCGGGTTCTGGAAACACCATATATTTT
CDR3aa: CASSLGQPGSGNTIYF

abundance: .
j_gene: TRBJ2-5
v_gene: TRBV5-1
d_gene: .
CDR3nt: TGCGCCAGCAGCTTGCTCCCAGGCCAAGAGACCCAGTACTTC
CDR3aa: CASSLLPGQETQYF

abundance: .
j_gene: TRBJ2-2
v_gene: TRBV19
d_gene: .
CDR3nt: TGTGCCAGTAGTATAGTTCTGAGCGGGGAGCTGTTTTTT
CDR3aa: CASSIVLSGELFF

abundance: .
j_gene: TRBJ2-5
v_gene: TRBV10-3
d_gene: TRBD2
CDR3nt: TGTGCCATCGAGAGCGCGGGAGCGGGTGGCGGGACCCAGTACTTC
CDR3aa: CAIESAGAGGGTQYF

abundance: .
j_gene: TRBJ1-4
v_gene: TRBV6-5
d_gene: TRBD1
CDR3nt: TGTGCCAGCAAAAAAGTCGGACAGGGCCATGAAAAACTGTTTTTT
CDR3aa: CASKKVGQGHEKLFF

abundance: .
j_gene: TRBJ1-5
v_gene: TRBV3-1/TRBV3-2
d_gene: TRBD1
CDR3nt: TGTGCCAGCAGCCAAGATCTGGGGACAGGTTGGTCGCCCCAGCATTTT
CDR3aa: CASSQDLGTGWSPQHF

abundance: .
j_gene: TRBJ1-3
v_gene: TRBV5-6
d_gene: .
CDR3nt: TGTGCCAGCAGCCTCCCGACAGGAAACACCATATATTTT
CDR3aa: CASSLPTGNTIYF

abundance: .
j_gene: TRBJ1-2
v_gene: TRBV6-2/TRBV6-3
d_gene: TRBD1
CDR3nt: TGTGCCAGCAGTTACCCCGCCGGACAGGGAATAAGTGGCTACACCTTC
CDR3aa: CASSYPAGQGISGYTF

abundance: .
j_gene: TRBJ2-2
v_gene: TRBV7-6
d_gene: TRBD2
CDR3nt: TGTGCCAGCAGCTTATTCCCCCCCGGACTAGAAACCGGGGAGCTGTTTTTT
CDR3aa: CASSLFPPGLETGELFF

abundance: .
j_gene: TRBJ1-6
v_gene: TRBV18
d_gene: TRBD1
CDR3nt: TGTGCCAGCTCCGTTACAGGGGACAATTCACCCCTCCACTTT
CDR3aa: CASSVTGDNSPLHF

abundance: .
j_gene: TRBJ1-2
v_gene: TRBV30
d_gene: TRBD1
CDR3nt: TGTGCCTGGAGTGTACCGGACAGGGGGCGCGGGGGCTACACCTTC
CDR3aa: CAWSVPDRGRGGYTF

abundance: .
j_gene: TRBJ1-1
v_gene: TRBV6-5
d_gene: TRBD1
CDR3nt: TGTGCCAGTCAAGGACAGGGCCTGAACACTGAAGCTTTCTTT
CDR3aa: CASQGQGLNTEAFF